This TCR beta chain was identified in a study of shared clonotypes between healthy human individuals. This CDR3 has 15 residues. V lost 1 base to trimming and J lost 12 bases, with 19 bases between them. Germline CDR1 is MNHNS and CDR2 is SASEGT. Assay: immunoSEQ multiplex PCR; the TCRdb copy retains only in-frame clones and omits some. The sample lists 1,100,000 or so clones, about four fifths occurring once. The chain employs TRBV6-1 and TRBJ2-1; D remains unclear. The sequencing input was memory CD4+ T cells from PBMCs. Documented subset: CD45RA-negative fraction. The sequence was collected from a man aged 18 to 35 in good health. Some clones in this sample may be carry-over from other donors' samples. The CDR3 here is CASSEESVARRWQFF. In DNA, the CDR3 is TGTGCCAGCAGTGAAGAGTCGGTAGCCCGGCGGTGGCAGTTCTTC.